This note documents a single T cell receptor (beta chain) sequence. Its antigen is unidentified. The data stem from a study of T-cell reconstitution after alpha-beta-depleted transplantation in children. General observations from the study: The main origin of T-cell counts and diversity one year after transplant was newly produced T cells. The study traced high day-60 TCRbeta diversity in some patients to surviving recipient T cells and thymic progenitors. Alpha-beta T cells present about two months after transplant were reported to originate from several hundred expanded graft clones.

There are 17 residues in the CDR3. With 1 base removed from V and 8 bases from J, the gap between germline ends came to 21 bases. The germline V gene has CDR1 SGHVS and CDR2 FQNEAQ. Unique molecular identifiers were incorporated into the prepared TCRbeta library. A single record per CDR3 protein comes from TCRdb applying MiXCR to the PCR reads. The sample consists of some 830,000 distinct CDR3 sequences, roughly 15% of them appearing once. Sequenced here: PBMCs, mostly from graft donor cells, sampled 360 days after TCRalphabeta/CD19-depleted stem cell transplant. The receptor comes from a male patient between 5 and 17 years old who had a stem cell transplant for acute lymphoblastic leukemia, so the T cells may come from the graft donor. The V call is TRBV7-8, the J call TRBJ2-1, with D perhaps TRBD2 (5 bases). The CDR3 reads CASSLDPFSGRGYEQFF. As DNA, the CDR3 is TGTGCCAGCAGCTTAGACCCCTTTTCTGGGAGAGGCTATGAGCAGTTCTTC. The full variable domain, with the rest looked up from reference TRBV7-8 and TRBJ2-1, is GAGVSQSPRYKVAKRGQDVALRCDPISGHVSLFWYQQALGQGPEFLTYFQNEAQLDKSGLPSDRFFAERPEGSVSTLKIQRTQQEDSAVYLCASSLDPFSGRGYEQFFGPGTRLTVL.